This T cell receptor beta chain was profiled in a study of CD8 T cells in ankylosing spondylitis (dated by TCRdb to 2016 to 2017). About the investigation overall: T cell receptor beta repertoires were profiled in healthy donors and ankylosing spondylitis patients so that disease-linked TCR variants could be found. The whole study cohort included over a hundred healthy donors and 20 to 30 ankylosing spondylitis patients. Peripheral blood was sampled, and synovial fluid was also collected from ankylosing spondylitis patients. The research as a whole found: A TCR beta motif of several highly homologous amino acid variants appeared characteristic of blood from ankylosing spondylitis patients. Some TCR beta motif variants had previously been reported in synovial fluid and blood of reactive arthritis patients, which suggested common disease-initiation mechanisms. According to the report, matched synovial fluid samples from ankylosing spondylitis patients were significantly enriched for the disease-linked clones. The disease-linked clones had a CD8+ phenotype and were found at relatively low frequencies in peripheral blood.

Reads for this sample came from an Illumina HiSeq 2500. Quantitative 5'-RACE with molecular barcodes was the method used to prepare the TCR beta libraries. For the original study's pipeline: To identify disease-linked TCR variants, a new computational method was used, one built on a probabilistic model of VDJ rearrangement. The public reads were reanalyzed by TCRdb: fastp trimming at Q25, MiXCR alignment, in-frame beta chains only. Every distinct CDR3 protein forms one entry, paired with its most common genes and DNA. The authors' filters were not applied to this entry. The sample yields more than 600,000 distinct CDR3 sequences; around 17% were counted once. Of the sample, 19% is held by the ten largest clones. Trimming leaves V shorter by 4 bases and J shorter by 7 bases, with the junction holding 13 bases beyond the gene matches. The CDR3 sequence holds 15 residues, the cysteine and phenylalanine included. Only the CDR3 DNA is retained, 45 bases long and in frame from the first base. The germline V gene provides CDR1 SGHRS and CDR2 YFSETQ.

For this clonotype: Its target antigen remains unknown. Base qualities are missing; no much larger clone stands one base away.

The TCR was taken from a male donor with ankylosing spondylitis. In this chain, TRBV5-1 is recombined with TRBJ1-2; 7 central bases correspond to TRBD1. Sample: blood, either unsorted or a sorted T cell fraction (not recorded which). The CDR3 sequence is CASSTRQGALGGYTF. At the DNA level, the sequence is TGCGCCAGCAGCACCCGACAGGGCGCCTTGGGTGGCTACACCTTC.